This T cell receptor beta chain was retrieved from a study of T cell responses to AZD1222 COVID-19 vaccine. General study points: Just 5 or 6 AZD1222 recipients tested seropositive at baseline. Spike-specific TCR breadth and depth were elevated following two AZD1222 doses. A mostly white British donor set with more females was recruited, and clonal diversity was possibly underestimated. Samples come after the peak T cell response, not at day 14.

Produced via immunoSEQ multiplex PCR; TCRdb's table is partial and in-frame only. The sample shows about 75,000 clones, about 91% of them seen only once. V was clipped by 7 bases and J by 3 bases, with 9 bases between them. Germline CDR1 and CDR2: MDHEN and SYDVKM. The CDR3 sequence is 12 residues long. A note on this clone: Its antigen is currently unknown.

The V gene is TRBV28, the J gene TRBJ1-1; D call uncertain. The sequence came from an adult who received the MenACWY meningococcal vaccine as a control. The sequencing used peripheral blood, collected 28 days after the second dose of the MenACWY control vaccine. In DNA form, the CDR3 reads TGTGCCAGCAAGACGGTGCACACTGAAGCTTTCTTT. Protein product: CASKTVHTEAFF.